This T cell receptor (beta chain) is from a study of blood T cell repertoires in COVID-19. Study-wide context: Collection of acute and convalescent COVID-19 samples took place in the United States, Italy and Spain.

Clones were sequenced by immunoSEQ multiplex PCR, and TCRdb holds only the in-frame ones, with some missing. The table lists around 130,000 clones, under 85% of them singletons, with 18% in the top ten. The V end lost 1 base, the J end lost 7 bases, and 19 bases lay between the germline ends. The CDR3 has 17 residues. The germline V gene encodes CDR1 SNHLY and CDR2 FYNNEI. This clone was picked up one time. The TCR was taken from a man younger than 40 who had recovered from COVID-19. Sequencing input: PBMCs or T cells enriched from blood (not recorded which). The chain couples TRBV2 to TRBJ1-4; possibly TRBD1 for D (5 bases). This chain's CDR3 is CASSEGGYGGVGEKLFF. The CDR3 DNA reads as TGTGCCAGCAGTGAAGGAGGATATGGAGGGGTGGGTGAAAAACTGTTTTTT.